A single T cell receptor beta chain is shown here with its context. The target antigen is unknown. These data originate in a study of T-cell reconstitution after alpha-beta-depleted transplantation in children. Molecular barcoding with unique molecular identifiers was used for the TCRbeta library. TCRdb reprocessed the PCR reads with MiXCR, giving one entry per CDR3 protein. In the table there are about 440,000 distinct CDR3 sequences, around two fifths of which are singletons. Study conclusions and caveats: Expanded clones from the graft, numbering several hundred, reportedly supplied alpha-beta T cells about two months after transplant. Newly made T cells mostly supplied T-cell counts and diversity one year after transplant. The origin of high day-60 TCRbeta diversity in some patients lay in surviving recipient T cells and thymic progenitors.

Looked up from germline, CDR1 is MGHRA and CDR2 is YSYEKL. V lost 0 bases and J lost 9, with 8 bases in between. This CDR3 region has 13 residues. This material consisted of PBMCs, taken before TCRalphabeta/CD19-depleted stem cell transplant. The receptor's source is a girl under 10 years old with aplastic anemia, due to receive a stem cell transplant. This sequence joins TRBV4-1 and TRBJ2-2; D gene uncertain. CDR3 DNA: TGCGCCAGCAGCCAAGATGCGAGCCGGGAGCTGTTTTTT. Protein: CASSQDASRELFF.